The next 3 T cell receptor beta chains were all read from a single sample in a study of OX40 agonist ivuxolimab in advanced cancers. Measured with immunoSEQ multiplex PCR; TCRdb has only the in-frame clones, and not every one. The sample shows more than 80,000 clones, 87% of them seen only once. The starting material was CD4+ or CD8+ T cells sorted from blood, obtained in a trial of the OX40 agonist ivuxolimab. These receptors were taken from an adult with an advanced solid tumor such as melanoma, head and neck, liver or kidney cancer.

This rearrangement joins TRBV11-2 to TRBJ1-4; possible D gene TRBD1, 5 bases. With 1 base removed from V and 8 bases from J, the gap between germline ends came to 14 bases. There are 15 residues in the CDR3. Germline values: CDR1 SGHAT, CDR2 FQNNGV. The CDR3 protein is CASSLVAGIREKLFF. CDR3 nucleotides: TGTGCCAGCAGCTTAGTGGCAGGGATCCGGGAAAAACTGTTTTTT. The entire variable domain, with the rest obtained from reference TRBV11-2 and TRBJ1-4, is as follows: EAGVAQSPRYKIIEKRQSVAFWCNPISGHATLYWYQQILGQGPKLLIQFQNNGVVDDSQLPKDRFSAERLKGVDSTLKIQPAKLEDSAVYLCASSLVAGIREKLFFGSGTQLSVL.

J is TRBJ2-1 and V is TRBV28; D may be TRBD2 (6 bases). Trimming stripped 6 bases from V and 9 bases from J, with 12 bases between. This CDR3 has 12 amino acids. CDR1 and CDR2 from the germline V gene are MDHEN and SYDVKM. The CDR3 is CASSRLVREQFF. The CDR3 nucleotides read TGTGCCAGCAGCCGACTAGTTCGTGAGCAGTTCTTC.

CDR3 amino acids: CASSLAQAPNEKLFF. In DNA, the CDR3 is TGCGCCAGCAGCTTGGCCCAGGCCCCTAATGAAAAACTGTTTTTT. The chain combines TRBV5-1 with TRBJ1-4; D gene unclear. The germline V gene encodes CDR1 SGHRS and CDR2 YFSETQ. This CDR3 spans 15 amino acids. Trimming pared 0 bases from V and 3 bases from J, leaving 9 bases between.